This TCR beta chain was identified during a study of monozygotic twins with inflammatory bowel disease. Investigators pulled total RNA out of whole blood and did not sort T cells. UMIs with a 6-nucleotide sample barcode were added by template switching. With the 5' RACE reads reprocessed, TCRdb shows one record per CDR3 protein and no DNA. The sample table includes 300,000 to 350,000 distinct CDR3 sequences. Germline values: CDR1 SGHTA, CDR2 FQGNSA. The CDR3 length is 14 residues. The TCR was taken from a human donor with ulcerative colitis or Crohn's disease, or a healthy co-twin of an affected twin (not recorded which). The gene calls are TRBV7-2 and TRBJ2-1. The specimen was blood. The CDR3: CASSRYKNRDGQFF.